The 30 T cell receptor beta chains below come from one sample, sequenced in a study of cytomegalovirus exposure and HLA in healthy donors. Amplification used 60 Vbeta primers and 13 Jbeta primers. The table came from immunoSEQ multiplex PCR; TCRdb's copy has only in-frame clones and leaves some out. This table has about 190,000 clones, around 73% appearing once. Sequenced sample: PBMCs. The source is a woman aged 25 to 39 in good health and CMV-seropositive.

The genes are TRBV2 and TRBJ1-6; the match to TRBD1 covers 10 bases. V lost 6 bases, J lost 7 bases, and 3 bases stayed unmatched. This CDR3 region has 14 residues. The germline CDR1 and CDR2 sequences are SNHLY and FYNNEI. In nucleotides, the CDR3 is TGTGCCAGCAGAGACAGGGGGCGAAATTCACCCCTCCACTTT. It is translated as CASRDRGRNSPLHF.

The CDR3 loop reads CASSRGDTQYF. The DNA for the CDR3 is TGTGCCAGCAGCCGGGGGGATACGCAGTATTTT. This chain joins TRBV6-5 and TRBJ2-3, with D perhaps matching TRBD2 (6 bases). This CDR3 contains 11 residues. The V end lost 6 bases, the J end lost 6 bases, and 7 bases lay between the germline ends. Germline V gene sequence: CDR1 MNHEY, CDR2 SVGAGI.

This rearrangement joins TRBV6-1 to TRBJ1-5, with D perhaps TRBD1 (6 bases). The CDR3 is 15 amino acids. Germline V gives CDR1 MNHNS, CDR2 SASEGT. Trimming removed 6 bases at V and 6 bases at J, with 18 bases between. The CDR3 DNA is TGTGCCAGCAGGGGGGCAGGGCGAGGGGGTCAGCCCCAGCATTTT. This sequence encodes CASRGAGRGGQPQHF.

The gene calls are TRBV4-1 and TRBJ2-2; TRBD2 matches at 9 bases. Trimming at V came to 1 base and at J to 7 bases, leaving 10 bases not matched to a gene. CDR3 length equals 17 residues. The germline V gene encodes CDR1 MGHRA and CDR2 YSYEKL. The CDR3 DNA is TGCGCCAGCAGCCAAGTCCGCGGGGGGGCCTTCGGCGGGGAGCTGTTTTTT. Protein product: CASSQVRGGAFGGELFF.

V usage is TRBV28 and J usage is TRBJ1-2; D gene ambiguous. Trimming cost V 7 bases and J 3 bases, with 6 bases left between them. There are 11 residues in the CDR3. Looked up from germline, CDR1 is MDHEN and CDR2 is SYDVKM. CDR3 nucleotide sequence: TGTGCCAGCACCGGGTACTATGGCTACACCTTC. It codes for CASTGYYGYTF.

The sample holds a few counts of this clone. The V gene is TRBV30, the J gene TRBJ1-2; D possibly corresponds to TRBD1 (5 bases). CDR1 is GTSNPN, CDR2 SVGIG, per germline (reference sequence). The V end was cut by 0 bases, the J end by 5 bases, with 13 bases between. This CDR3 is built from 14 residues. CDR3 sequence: CAWSVHGRVYGYTF. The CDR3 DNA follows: TGTGCCTGGAGTGTACACGGCAGGGTATATGGCTACACCTTC.

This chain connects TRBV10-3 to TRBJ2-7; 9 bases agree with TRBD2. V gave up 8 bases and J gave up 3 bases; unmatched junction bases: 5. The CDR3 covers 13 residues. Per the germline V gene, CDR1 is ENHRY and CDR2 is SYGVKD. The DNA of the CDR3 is TGTGCCATCGGGTCTAGCGGGAACTACGAGCAGTACTTC. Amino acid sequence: CAIGSSGNYEQYF.

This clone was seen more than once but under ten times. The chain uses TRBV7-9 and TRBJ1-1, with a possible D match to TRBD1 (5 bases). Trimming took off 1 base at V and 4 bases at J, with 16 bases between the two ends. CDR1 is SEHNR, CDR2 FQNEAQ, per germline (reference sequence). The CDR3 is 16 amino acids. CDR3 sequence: CASSLGQTGGVTEAFF. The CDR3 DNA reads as TGTGCCAGCAGCTTAGGCCAGACGGGGGGGGTCACTGAAGCTTTCTTT.

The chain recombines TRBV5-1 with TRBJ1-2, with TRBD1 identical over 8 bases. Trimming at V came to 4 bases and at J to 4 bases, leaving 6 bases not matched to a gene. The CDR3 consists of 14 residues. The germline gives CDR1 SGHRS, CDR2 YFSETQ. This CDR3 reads CASSPGTGPYGYTF. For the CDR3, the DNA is TGCGCCAGCAGCCCGGGGACAGGTCCCTATGGCTACACCTTC. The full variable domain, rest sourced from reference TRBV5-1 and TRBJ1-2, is KAGVTQTPRYLIKTRGQQVTLSCSPISGHRSVSWYQQTPGQGLQFLFEYFSETQRNKGNFPGRFSGRQFSNSRSEMNVSTLELGDSALYLCASSPGTGPYGYTFGSGTRLTVV.

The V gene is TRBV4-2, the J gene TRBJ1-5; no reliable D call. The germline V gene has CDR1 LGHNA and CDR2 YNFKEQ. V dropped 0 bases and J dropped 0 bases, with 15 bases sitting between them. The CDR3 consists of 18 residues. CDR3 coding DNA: TGTGCCAGCAGCCAAGAGTCGGTACAGTTCCTTAGCAATCAGCCCCAGCATTTT. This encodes CASSQESVQFLSNQPQHF.

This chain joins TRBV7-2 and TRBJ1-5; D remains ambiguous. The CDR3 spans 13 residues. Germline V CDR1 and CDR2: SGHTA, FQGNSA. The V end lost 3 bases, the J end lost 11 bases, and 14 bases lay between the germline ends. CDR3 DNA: TGTGCCAGCAGCTTCCACCCAGTACAGTCCCAGCATTTT. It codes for CASSFHPVQSQHF.

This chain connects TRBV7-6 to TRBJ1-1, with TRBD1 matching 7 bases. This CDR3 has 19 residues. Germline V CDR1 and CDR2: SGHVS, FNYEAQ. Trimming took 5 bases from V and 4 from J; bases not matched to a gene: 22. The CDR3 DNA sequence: TGTGCCAGCAGCCCTCCTCCTGCTCCGGGACAGATGTCCCTCACTGAAGCTTTCTTT. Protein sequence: CASSPPPAPGQMSLTEAFF.

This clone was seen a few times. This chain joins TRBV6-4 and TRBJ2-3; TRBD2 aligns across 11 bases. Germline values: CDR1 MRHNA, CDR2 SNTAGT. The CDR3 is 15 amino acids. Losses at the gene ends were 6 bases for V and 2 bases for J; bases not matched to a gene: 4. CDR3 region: CASSLTSGATDTQYF. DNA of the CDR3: TGTGCCAGCAGCTTGACTAGCGGGGCCACAGATACGCAGTATTTT.

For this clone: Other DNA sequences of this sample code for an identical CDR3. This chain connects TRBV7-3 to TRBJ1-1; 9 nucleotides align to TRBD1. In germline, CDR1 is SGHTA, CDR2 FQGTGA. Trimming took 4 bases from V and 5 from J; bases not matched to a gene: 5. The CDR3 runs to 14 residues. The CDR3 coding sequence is TGTGCCAGCAGCTCACAGGGGGCGAGTACTGAAGCTTTCTTT. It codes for CASSSQGASTEAFF. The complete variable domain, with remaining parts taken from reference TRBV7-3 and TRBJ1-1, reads GAGVSQTPSNKVTEKGKYVELRCDPISGHTALYWYRQSLGQGPEFLIYFQGTGAADDSGLPNDRFFAVRPEGSVSTLKIQRTERGDSAVYLCASSSQGASTEAFFGQGTRLTVV.

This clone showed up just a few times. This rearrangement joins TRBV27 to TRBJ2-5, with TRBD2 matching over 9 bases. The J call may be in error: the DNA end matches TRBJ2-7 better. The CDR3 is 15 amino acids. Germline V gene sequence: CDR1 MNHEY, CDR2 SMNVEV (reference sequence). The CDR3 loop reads CASSTQLAGPYEQYF. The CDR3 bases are TGTGCCAGCAGTACCCAACTAGCGGGCCCCTACGAGCAGTACTTC.

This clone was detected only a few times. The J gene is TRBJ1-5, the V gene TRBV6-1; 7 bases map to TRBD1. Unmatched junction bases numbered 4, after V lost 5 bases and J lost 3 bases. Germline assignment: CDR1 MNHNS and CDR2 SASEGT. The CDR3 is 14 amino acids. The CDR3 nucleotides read TGTGCCAGCAGTAAGACAGGGCTCAATCAGCCCCAGCATTTT. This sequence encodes CASSKTGLNQPQHF.

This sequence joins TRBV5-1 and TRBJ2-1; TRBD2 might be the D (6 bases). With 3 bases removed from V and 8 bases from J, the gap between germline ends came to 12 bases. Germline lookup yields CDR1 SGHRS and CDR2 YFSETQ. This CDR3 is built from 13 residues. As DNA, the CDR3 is TGCGCCAGCAGCTGGGCCGGAGGGGATGAGCAGTTCTTC. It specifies CASSWAGGDEQFF.

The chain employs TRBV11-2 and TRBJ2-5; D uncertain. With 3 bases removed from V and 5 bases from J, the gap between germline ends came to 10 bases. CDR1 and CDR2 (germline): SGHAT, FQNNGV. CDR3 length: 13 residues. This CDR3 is CASSFYLSETQYF. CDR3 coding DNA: TGTGCCAGCAGCTTTTACCTTAGCGAGACCCAGTACTTC.

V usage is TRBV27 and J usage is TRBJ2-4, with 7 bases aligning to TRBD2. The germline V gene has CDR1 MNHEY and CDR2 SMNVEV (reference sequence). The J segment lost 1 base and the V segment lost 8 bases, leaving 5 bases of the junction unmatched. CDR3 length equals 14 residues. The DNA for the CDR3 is TGTGCCAGCCGGGGGGTGACGGCCAAAAACATTCAGTACTTC. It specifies CASRGVTAKNIQYF.

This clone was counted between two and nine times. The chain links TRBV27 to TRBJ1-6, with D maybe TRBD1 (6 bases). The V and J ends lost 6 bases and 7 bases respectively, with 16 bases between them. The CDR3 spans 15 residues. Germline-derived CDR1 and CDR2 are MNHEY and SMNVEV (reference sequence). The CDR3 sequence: CASSLRTAANSPLHF. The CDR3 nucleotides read TGTGCCAGCAGCTTACGGACAGCCGCGAATTCACCCCTCCACTTT.

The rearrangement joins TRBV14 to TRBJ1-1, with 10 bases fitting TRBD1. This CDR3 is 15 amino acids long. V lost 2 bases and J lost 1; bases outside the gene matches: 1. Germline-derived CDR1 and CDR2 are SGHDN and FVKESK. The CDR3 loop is CASSQRQGANTEAFF. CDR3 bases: TGTGCCAGCAGCCAACGACAGGGGGCGAACACTGAAGCTTTCTTT.

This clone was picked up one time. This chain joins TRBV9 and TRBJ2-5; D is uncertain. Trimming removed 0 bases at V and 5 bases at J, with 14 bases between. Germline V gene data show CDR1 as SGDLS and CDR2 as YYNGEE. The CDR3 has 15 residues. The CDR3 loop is CASSVAYSPWETQYF. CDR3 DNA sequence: TGTGCCAGCAGCGTAGCCTACTCCCCCTGGGAGACCCAGTACTTC. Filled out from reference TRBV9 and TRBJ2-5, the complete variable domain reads DSGVTQTPKHLITATGQRVTLRCSPRSGDLSVYWYQQSLDQGLQFLIQYYNGEERAKGNILERFSAQQFPDLHSELNLSSLELGDSALYFCASSVAYSPWETQYFGPGTRLLVL.

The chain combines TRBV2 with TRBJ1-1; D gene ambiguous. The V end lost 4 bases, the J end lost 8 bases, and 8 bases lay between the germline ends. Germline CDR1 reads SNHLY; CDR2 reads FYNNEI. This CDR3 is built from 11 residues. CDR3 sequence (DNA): TGTGCCAGCAGTGTTGCGGCGGAAGCTTTCTTT. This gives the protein CASSVAAEAFF.

The CDR3 is CASSQRDTQYF. The CDR3 DNA sequence: TGTGCCAGCAGCCAGAGAGATACGCAGTATTTT. V gene TRBV4-2 combines with J gene TRBJ2-3; D unresolved. Trimming removed 3 bases from V and 5 bases from J, with 3 bases in between. Per germline, CDR1 LGHNA and CDR2 YNFKEQ. CDR3 length equals 11 residues.

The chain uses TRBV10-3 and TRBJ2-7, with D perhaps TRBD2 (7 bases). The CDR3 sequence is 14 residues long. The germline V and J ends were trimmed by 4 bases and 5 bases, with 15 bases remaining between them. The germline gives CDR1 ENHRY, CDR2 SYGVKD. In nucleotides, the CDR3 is TGTGCCATCAGTGGCCACGGGGGGCGAAACGAGCAGTACTTC. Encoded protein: CAISGHGGRNEQYF.

The CDR3 nucleotides are TGTGCCATCAGCGTAGCGGGAGCGGAGGAGACCCAGTACTTC. Its translation: CAISVAGAEETQYF. This chain joins TRBV10-3 and TRBJ2-5; 9 nucleotides match TRBD2. CDR1 and CDR2 (germline): ENHRY, SYGVKD. This CDR3 contains 14 residues. The junction had 7 bases not matched to a gene; V was cut back by 6 bases and J by 5 bases.

The CDR3 spells CASSLERTNYGYTF. For the CDR3, the DNA is TGTGCCAGCAGCTTGGAGCGGACTAACTATGGCTACACCTTC. The J gene is TRBJ1-2, the V gene TRBV5-6; D uncertain. CDR3 length equals 14 residues. CDR1 and CDR2 from the germline V gene are SGHDT and YYEEEE. The ends were cut back, 0 bases at V and 0 bases at J, with 6 bases in the middle.

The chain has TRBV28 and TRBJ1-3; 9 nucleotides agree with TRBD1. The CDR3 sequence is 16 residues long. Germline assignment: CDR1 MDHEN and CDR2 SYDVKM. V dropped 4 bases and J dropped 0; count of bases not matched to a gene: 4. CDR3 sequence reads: CASSSPGQGSGNTIYF. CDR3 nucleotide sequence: TGTGCCAGCAGTTCCCCGGGACAGGGCTCTGGAAACACCATATATTTT.

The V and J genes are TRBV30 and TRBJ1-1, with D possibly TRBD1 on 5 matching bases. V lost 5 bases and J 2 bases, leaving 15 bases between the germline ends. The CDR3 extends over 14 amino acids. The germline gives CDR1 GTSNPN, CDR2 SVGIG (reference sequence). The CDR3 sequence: CAWGPGQPNTEAFF. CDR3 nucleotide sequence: TGTGCCTGGGGTCCCGGACAACCTAACACTGAAGCTTTCTTT.

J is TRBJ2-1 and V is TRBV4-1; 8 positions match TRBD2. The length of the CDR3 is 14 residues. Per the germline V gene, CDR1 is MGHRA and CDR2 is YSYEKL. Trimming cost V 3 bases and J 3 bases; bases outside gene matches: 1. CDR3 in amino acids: CASSQREVYNEQFF. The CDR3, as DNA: TGCGCCAGCAGCCAGCGGGAGGTCTACAATGAGCAGTTCTTC.